This T cell receptor (beta chain) was captured by sequencing in a study of T cell changes during pregnancy in multiple sclerosis. Germline CDR1 is SEHNR and CDR2 is FQNEAQ (reference sequence). The J segment lost 9 bases and the V segment lost 3 bases, leaving 17 bases of the junction unmatched. This CDR3 contains 18 residues. Only in-frame clones appear in the TCRdb table, and some are missing; sequencing was by immunoSEQ multiplex PCR. The sample includes about 80,000 clones, 85% to 95% of them seen just once. The sample in question was peripheral blood, obtained after pregnancy. This sequence originates from a female donor in good health, enrolled as a control in a pregnancy study. The chain joins TRBV7-9 to TRBJ2-1; 10 bases match TRBD2. The CDR3 protein is CASSFYGTSGRAIGEQFF. The CDR3 coding sequence is TGTGCCAGCAGCTTTTATGGGACGAGCGGGAGGGCCATCGGTGAGCAGTTCTTC.